The 6 T cell receptor beta chains below come from one sample, sequenced in a study of cytomegalovirus exposure and HLA in healthy donors. PCR primers comprised 60 Vbeta and 13 Jbeta primers. Assay: immunoSEQ multiplex PCR; the TCRdb copy retains only in-frame clones and omits some. The data hold some 130,000 clones, with 65% to 90% observed a single time. The specimen was PBMCs. Receptors were obtained from a male donor in good health and CMV-seropositive.

The chain recombines TRBV7-3 with TRBJ2-1, with 10 bases that match TRBD2. Germline lookup yields CDR1 SGHTA and CDR2 FQGTGA. The CDR3 consists of 15 residues. Trimming cost V 4 bases and J 4 bases; bases outside gene matches: 4. The CDR3 region has the DNA TGTGCCAGCAGCTCGGGACTAGCGCATTACAATGAGCAGTTCTTC. The encoded protein is CASSSGLAHYNEQFF.

The rearrangement joins TRBV6-5 to TRBJ2-5; TRBD1 aligns across 8 bases. The germline V gene has CDR1 MNHEY and CDR2 SVGAGI. CDR3 length: 15 residues. The junction had 7 bases not matched to a gene; V was cut back by 2 bases and J by 5 bases. The chain's CDR3 is CASSYPTGEGETQYF. The CDR3 DNA follows: TGTGCCAGCAGTTACCCGACAGGGGAAGGGGAGACCCAGTACTTC.

This clone is a singleton in its sample. The gene calls are TRBV5-4 and TRBJ1-3; 7 bases fit TRBD1. V lost 5 bases, J lost 0 bases, and 5 bases stayed unmatched. The germline CDR1 and CDR2 sequences are SGHNT and YYREEE (reference sequence). This CDR3 has 15 amino acids. The CDR3 bases are TGTGCCAGCAGTTGGGGGACAGCCTCTGGAAACACCATATATTTT. Residues: CASSWGTASGNTIYF.

The rearrangement links TRBV7-2 to TRBJ2-7; no clear D. The CDR3 is made up of 13 amino acids. The germline V gene encodes CDR1 SGHTA and CDR2 FQGNSA. V lost 5 bases to trimming and J lost 1 base, with 9 bases between them. The CDR3 sequence is CASSRDSSYEQYF. DNA for the CDR3: TGTGCCAGCAGCCGAGACTCTTCCTACGAGCAGTACTTC.

The table lists this clone with a few counts. The V and J genes are TRBV19 and TRBJ2-7, with D possibly TRBD2 on 6 matching bases. Trimming took off 0 bases at V and 0 bases at J, with 9 bases between the two ends. This CDR3 spans 15 amino acids. Germline V CDR1 and CDR2: LNHDA, SQIVND (reference sequence). The CDR3 sequence is CASSIDLGSSYEQYF. The CDR3 bases are TGTGCCAGTAGTATAGATCTCGGGAGCTCCTACGAGCAGTACTTC.

This chain joins TRBV11-2 and TRBJ2-7; D not certain. From germline, CDR1 is SGHAT and CDR2 FQNNGV. The V end was cut by 1 base, the J end by 6 bases, with 10 bases between. This CDR3 region has 13 residues. This chain's CDR3 is CASSLGSGGEQYF. In DNA form, the CDR3 reads TGTGCCAGCAGCTTAGGCTCCGGTGGCGAGCAGTACTTC.